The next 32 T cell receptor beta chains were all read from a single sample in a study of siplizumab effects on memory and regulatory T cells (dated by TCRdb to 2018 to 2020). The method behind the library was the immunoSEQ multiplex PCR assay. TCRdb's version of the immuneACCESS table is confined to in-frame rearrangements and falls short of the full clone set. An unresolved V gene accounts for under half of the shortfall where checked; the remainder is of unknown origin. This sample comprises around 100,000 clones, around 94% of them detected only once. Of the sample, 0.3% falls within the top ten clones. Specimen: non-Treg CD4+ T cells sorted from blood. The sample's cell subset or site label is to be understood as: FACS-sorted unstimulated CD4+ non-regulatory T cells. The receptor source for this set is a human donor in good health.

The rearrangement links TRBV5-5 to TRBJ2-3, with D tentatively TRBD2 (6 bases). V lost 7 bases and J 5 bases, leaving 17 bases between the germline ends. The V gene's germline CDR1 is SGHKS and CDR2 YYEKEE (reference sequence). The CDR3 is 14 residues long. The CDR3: CASCPPGEVDTQYF. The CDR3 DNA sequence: TGTGCCAGCTGTCCCCCGGGAGAGGTAGATACGCAGTATTTT. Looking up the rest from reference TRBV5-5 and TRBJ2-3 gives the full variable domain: DAGVTQSPTHLIKTRGQQVTLRCSPISGHKSVSWYQQVLGQGPQFIFQYYEKEERGRGNFPDRFSARQFPNYSSELNVNALLLGDSALYLCASCPPGEVDTQYFGPGTRLTVL.

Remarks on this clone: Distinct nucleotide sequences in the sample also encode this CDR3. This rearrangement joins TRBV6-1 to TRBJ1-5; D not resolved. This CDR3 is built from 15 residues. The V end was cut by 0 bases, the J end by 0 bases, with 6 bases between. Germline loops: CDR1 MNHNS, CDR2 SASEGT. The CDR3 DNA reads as TGTGCCAGCAGTGAAGCGCGGGGTAGCAATCAGCCCCAGCATTTT. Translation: CASSEARGSNQPQHF.

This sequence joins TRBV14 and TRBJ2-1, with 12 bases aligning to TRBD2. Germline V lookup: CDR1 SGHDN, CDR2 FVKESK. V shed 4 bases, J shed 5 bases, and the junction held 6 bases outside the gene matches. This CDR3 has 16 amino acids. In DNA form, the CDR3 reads TGTGCCAGCAGCCCCGTCACTAGCGGGGGGAACAATGAGCAGTTCTTC. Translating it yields CASSPVTSGGNNEQFF.

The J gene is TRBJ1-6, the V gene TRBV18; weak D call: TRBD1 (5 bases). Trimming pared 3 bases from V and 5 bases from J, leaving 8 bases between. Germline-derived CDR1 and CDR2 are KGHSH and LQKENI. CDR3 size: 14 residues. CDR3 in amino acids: CASSPAGNNSPLHF. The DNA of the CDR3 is TGTGCCAGCTCACCCGCAGGGAATAATTCACCCCTCCACTTT.

The DNA of the CDR3 is TGTGCCAGCAGTTCTGGGGCCTACGAGCAGTACTTC. This codes for CASSSGAYEQYF. J is TRBJ2-7 and V is TRBV6-6; D unresolved. There are 12 residues in the CDR3. The V gene lost 4 bases and the J gene lost 2 bases, with 6 bases spanning the gap. Germline V CDR1 and CDR2: MNHNY, SVGAGI (reference sequence).

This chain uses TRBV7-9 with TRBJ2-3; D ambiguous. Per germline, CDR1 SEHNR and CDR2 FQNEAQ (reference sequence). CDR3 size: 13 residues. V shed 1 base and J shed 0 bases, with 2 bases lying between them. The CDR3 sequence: CASSLGSTDTQYF. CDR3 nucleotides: TGTGCCAGCAGCTTAGGCAGCACAGATACGCAGTATTTT.

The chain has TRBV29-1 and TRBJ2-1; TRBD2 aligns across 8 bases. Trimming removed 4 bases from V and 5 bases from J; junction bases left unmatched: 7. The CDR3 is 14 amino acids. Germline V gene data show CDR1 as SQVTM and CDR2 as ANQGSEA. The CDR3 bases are TGCAGCGTTGCCCTCGGACTAGCAGACAATGAGCAGTTCTTC. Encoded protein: CSVALGLADNEQFF.

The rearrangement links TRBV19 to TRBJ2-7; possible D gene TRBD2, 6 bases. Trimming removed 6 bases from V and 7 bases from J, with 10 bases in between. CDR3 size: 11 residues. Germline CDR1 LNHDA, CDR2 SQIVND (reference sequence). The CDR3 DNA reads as TGTGCCAGTAGATGGGCGGGAGAGCAGTACTTC. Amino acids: CASRWAGEQYF.

CDR3 region: CASSRGQNQPQHF. CDR3 nucleotide sequence: TGTGCCAGTAGCAGAGGGCAGAATCAGCCCCAGCATTTT. The rearrangement joins TRBV19 to TRBJ1-5; D is ambiguous. The CDR3 sequence is 13 residues long. CDR1 is LNHDA, CDR2 SQIVND, per germline (reference sequence). V was trimmed by 6 bases and J by 4 bases, leaving 10 bases between them.

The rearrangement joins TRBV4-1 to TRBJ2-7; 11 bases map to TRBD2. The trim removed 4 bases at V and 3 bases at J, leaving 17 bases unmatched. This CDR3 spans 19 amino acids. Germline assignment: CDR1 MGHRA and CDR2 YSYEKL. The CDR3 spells CASSRVGPRTSGPFYEQYF. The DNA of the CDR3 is TGCGCCAGCAGCCGCGTAGGGCCGCGGACTAGCGGGCCCTTCTACGAGCAGTACTTC.

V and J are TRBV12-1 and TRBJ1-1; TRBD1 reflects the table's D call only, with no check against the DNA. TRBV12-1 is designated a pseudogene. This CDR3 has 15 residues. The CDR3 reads CASSFADRGRIEAFF. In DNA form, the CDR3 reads TGTGCCAGCAGCTTTGCGGACAGGGGGCGCATTGAAGCTTTCTTT.

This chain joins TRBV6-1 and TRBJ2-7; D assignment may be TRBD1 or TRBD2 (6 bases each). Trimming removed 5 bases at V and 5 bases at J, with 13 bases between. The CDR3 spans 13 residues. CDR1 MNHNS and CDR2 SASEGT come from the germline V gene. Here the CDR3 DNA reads TGTGCCAGCAGTCTACGGGGGCGCGACGAGCAGTACTTC. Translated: CASSLRGRDEQYF.

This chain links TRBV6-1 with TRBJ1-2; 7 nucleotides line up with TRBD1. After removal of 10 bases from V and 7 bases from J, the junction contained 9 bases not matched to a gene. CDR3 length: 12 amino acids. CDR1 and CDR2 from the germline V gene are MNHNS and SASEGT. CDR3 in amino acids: CAIRQGSGGYTF. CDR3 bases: TGTGCCATCAGACAGGGAAGTGGTGGCTACACCTTC.

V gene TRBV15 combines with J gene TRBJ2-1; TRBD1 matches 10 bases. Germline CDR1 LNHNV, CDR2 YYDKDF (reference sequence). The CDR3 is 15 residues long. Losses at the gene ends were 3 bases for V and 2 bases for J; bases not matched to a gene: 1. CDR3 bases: TGTGCCACCAGCAGGACAGGGGGCACCTACAATGAGCAGTTCTTC. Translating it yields CATSRTGGTYNEQFF.

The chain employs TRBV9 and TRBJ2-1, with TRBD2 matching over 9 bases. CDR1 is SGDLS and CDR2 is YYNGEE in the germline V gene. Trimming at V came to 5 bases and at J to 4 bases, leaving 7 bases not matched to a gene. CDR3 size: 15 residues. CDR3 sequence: CASSGVAGVYNEQFF. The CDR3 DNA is TGTGCCAGCAGTGGAGTAGCGGGAGTGTACAATGAGCAGTTCTTC. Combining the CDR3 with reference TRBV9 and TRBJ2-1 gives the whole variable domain DSGVTQTPKHLITATGQRVTLRCSPRSGDLSVYWYQQSLDQGLQFLIQYYNGEERAKGNILERFSAQQFPDLHSELNLSSLELGDSALYFCASSGVAGVYNEQFFGPGTRLTVL.

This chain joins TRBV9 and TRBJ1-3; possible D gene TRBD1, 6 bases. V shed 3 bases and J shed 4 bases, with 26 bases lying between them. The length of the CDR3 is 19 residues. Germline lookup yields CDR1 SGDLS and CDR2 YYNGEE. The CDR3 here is CASSESLRSPGQGGNTIYF. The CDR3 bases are TGTGCCAGCAGCGAAAGTCTGAGGAGCCCGGGACAAGGAGGAAACACCATATATTTT.

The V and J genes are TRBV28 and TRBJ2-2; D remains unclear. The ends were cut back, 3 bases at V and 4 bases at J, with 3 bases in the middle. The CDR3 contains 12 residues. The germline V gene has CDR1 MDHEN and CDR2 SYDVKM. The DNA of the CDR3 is TGTGCCAGCAGTTTTCGCACCGGGGAGCTGTTTTTT. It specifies CASSFRTGELFF.

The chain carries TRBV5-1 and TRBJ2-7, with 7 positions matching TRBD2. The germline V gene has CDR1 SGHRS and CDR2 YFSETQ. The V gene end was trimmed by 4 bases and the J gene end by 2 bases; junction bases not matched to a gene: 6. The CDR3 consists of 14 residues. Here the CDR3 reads CASSPGGITYEQYF. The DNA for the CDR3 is TGCGCCAGCAGCCCCGGGGGGATAACCTACGAGCAGTACTTC. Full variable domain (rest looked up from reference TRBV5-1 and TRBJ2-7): KAGVTQTPRYLIKTRGQQVTLSCSPISGHRSVSWYQQTPGQGLQFLFEYFSETQRNKGNFPGRFSGRQFSNSRSEMNVSTLELGDSALYLCASSPGGITYEQYFGPGTRLTVT.

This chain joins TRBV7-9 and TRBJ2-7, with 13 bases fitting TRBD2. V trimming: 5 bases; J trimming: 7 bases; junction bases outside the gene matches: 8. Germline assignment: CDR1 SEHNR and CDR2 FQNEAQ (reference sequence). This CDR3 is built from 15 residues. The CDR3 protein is CASSQGLAGEKEQYF. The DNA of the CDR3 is TGTGCCAGCAGCCAAGGACTAGCGGGAGAGAAAGAGCAGTACTTC.

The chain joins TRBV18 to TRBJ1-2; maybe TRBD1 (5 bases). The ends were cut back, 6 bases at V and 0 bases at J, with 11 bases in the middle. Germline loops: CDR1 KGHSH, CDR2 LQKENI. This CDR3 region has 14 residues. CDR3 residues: CASSPQGSNYGYTF. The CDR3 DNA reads TGTGCCAGCTCCCCCCAGGGCTCTAACTATGGCTACACCTTC.

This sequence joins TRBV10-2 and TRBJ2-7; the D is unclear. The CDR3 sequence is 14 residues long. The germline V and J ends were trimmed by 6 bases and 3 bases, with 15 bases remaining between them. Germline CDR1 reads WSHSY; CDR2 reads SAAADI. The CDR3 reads CASSPAKGGYEQYF. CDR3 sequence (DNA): TGCGCCAGCAGCCCCGCCAAGGGCGGCTACGAGCAGTACTTC.

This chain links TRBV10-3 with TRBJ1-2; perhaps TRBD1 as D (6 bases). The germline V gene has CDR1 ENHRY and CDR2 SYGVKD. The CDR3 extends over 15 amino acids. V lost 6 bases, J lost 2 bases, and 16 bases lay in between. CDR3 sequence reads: CAIRVIQGTNYGYTF. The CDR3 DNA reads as TGTGCCATCAGGGTCATTCAGGGGACCAACTATGGCTACACCTTC.

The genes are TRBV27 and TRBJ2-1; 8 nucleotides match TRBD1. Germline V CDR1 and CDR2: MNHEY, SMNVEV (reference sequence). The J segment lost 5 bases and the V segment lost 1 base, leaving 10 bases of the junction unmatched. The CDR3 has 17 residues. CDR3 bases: TGTGCCAGCAGTTTATTACCCAGGACAGGGTCGAACAATGAGCAGTTCTTC. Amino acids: CASSLLPRTGSNNEQFF.

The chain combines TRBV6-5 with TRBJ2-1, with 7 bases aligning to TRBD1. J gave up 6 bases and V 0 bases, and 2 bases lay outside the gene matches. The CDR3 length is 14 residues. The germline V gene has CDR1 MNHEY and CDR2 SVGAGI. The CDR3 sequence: CASSYSTGVNEQFF. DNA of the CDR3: TGTGCCAGCAGTTACTCAACAGGGGTCAATGAGCAGTTCTTC.

The CDR3 DNA sequence: TGTGCCAGTAGTCTAGGGAGACAGTTGTACCAAGAGACCCAGTACTTC. It yields the protein CASSLGRQLYQETQYF. The chain joins TRBV19 to TRBJ2-5; the D gene could be TRBD1 or TRBD2 (5 bases each). The length of the CDR3 is 16 residues. The germline V gene encodes CDR1 LNHDA and CDR2 SQIVND (reference sequence). The V gene lost 5 bases and the J gene lost 0 bases, with 16 bases spanning the gap.

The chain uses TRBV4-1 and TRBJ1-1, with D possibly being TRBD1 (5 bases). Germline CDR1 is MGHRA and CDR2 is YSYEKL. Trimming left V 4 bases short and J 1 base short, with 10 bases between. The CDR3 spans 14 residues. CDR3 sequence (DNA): TGCGCCAGCAGCCCCCATAGGGGGAACACTGAAGCTTTCTTT. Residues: CASSPHRGNTEAFF.

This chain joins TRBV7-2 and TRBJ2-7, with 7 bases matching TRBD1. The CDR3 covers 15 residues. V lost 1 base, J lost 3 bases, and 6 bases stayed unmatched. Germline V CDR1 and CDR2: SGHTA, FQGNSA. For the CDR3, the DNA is TGTGCCAGCAGCTTAGTTCCCCGACAGGGCTACGAGCAGTACTTC. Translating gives CASSLVPRQGYEQYF.

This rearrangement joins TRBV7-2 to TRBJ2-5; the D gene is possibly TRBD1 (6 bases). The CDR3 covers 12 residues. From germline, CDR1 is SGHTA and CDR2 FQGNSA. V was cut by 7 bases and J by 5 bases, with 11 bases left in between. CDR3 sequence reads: CASTGDSETQYF. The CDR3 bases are TGTGCCAGCACAGGGGATTCCGAGACCCAGTACTTC.

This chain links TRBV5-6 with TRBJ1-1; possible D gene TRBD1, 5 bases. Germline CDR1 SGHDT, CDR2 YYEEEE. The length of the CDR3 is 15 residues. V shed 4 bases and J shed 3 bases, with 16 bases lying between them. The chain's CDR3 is CASSRGRGYDTEAFF. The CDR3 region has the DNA TGTGCCAGCAGCCGGGGGAGGGGCTATGACACTGAAGCTTTCTTT.

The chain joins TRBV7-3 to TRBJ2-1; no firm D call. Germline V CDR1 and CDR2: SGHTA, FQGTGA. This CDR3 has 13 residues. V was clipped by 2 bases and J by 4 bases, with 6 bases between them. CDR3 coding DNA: TGTGCCAGCAGCTTAGGGTCTTACAATGAGCAGTTCTTC. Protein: CASSLGSYNEQFF.

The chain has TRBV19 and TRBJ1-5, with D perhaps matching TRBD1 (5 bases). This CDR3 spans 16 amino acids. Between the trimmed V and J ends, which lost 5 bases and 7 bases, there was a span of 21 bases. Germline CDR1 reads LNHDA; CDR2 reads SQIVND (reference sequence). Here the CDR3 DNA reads TGTGCCAGTAGTTCCCGCCTACGAGGGACGGGACAGCCCCAGCATTTT. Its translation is CASSSRLRGTGQPQHF.

The CDR3 region has the DNA TGTGCCAGCAGTAAAGCTTACGAGCAGTACTTC. Its protein product is CASSKAYEQYF. The chain employs TRBV7-2 and TRBJ2-7; D uncertain. V was pared by 6 bases and J by 4 bases, with 7 bases between. The germline gives CDR1 SGHTA, CDR2 FQGNSA. CDR3 size: 11 residues.